The rows below give T cell receptor beta chains drawn from one sample of a study of CD8+ T cells in alopecia areata. Sequencing used immunoSEQ multiplex PCR; TCRdb keeps in-frame clones, though not all of them. Of around 150,000 clones listed, less than 70% are singletons. Sequences were derived from CD4+ T cells sorted from blood, sampled at week 24, from a patient treated with tofacitinib. These receptors were collected from a human donor with alopecia areata. The CDR3 runs from the conserved cysteine through the conserved F or W. D genes are given only for firm matches. Expanded clones get a size class; other rows say once, few or many, or leave the size out.

>TRBJ2-2|TRBD1|TRBV5-4|-
TGTGCCAGCGTCGGACAGGGGGCGCGAACAGGGGAGCTGTTTTTT
CASVGQGARTGELFF
>TRBJ2-1|TRBD2|TRBV30|-
TGTGCCTGGAGGGTTAGCGGGGGGGCCAATGAGCAGTTCTTC
CAWRVSGGANEQFF
>TRBJ2-7|-|TRBV29-1|few
TGCAGCGTTCCACTCAGGGACGAGCAGTACTTC
CSVPLRDEQYF
>TRBJ1-4|-|TRBV30|-
TGTGCCTGGAGTCGGAAACTGTTTTTT
CAWSRKLFF
>TRBJ1-2|-|TRBV29-1|once
TGCAGCGTTGAAGACACAGTGCTGGGCTATGGCTACACCTTC
CSVEDTVLGYGYTF
>TRBJ1-1|-|TRBV7-7|once
TGTGCTAGCAGCTTAAGGCAGGACACTGAAGCTTTCTTT
CASSLRQDTEAFF
>TRBJ1-5|-|TRBV2|few
TGTGCCAGCAGTGAAGAGGGTCCTCAGCCCCAGCATTTT
CASSEEGPQPQHF
>TRBJ2-7|-|TRBV29-1|few
TGCAGCGTTGAAGGGGCCACCTACGAGCAGTACTTC
CSVEGATYEQYF
>TRBJ2-4|TRBD2|TRBV11-2|-
TGTGCCAGCAGCGCCCCGGGAGGGCGGAGCATTCAGTACTTC
CASSAPGGRSIQYF
>TRBJ2-1|-|TRBV5-1|-
TGCGCCAGCAGCTTGGCGGTGCATGAGCAGTTCTTC
CASSLAVHEQFF
>TRBJ1-1|-|TRBV28|-
TGTGCCAGCAGTTTACCCCTCGGGGCTGGGGGCAAAACTGAAGCTTTCTTT
CASSLPLGAGGKTEAFF
>TRBJ2-7|TRBD1|TRBV4-2|-
TGTGCCAGCAGCACCCGGACAGGGGTCTACGAGCAGTACTTC
CASSTRTGVYEQYF
>TRBJ2-6|-|TRBV5-6|few
TGTGCCAGCAGAACAACAGGGTCTGGGGCCAACGTCCTGACTTTC
CASRTTGSGANVLTF
>TRBJ2-3|-|TRBV30|-
TGTGCCTGGAGTCGCGGGGCAACAGATACGCAGTATTTT
CAWSRGATDTQYF
>TRBJ2-3|-|TRBV7-2|-
TGTGCCAGCAGCCCATACACAGATACGCAGTATTTT
CASSPYTDTQYF
>TRBJ1-5|-|TRBV6-5|-
TGTGCCAGCAGTCCGACACCAAATCAGCCCCAGCATTTT
CASSPTPNQPQHF
>TRBJ2-4|-|TRBV29-1|-
TGCAGCCCCCGGGGCGGCAAAAACATTCAGTACTTC
CSPRGGKNIQYF
>TRBJ1-1|-|TRBV7-3|few
TGTGCCAGCAGCTTAGGTAACCGGAACACTGAAGCTTTCTTT
CASSLGNRNTEAFF
>TRBJ2-5|TRBD2|TRBV7-2|few
TGTGCCAGCAGCCCGCGACTAGTAGCGGGGGCCCAAGAGACCCAGTACTTC
CASSPRLVAGAQETQYF
>TRBJ2-7|-|TRBV30|few
TGTGCCTGGAGGGTGACCTACGAGCAGTACTTC
CAWRVTYEQYF
>TRBJ1-5|-|TRBV7-2|few
TGTGCCAGCAGCTTAGAGAGTAGTCAGCCCCAGCATTTT
CASSLESSQPQHF
>TRBJ2-7|-|TRBV29-1|-
TGCAGCGTTGAAGATGTGGGGTACGAGCAGTACTTC
CSVEDVGYEQYF
>TRBJ2-7|-|TRBV6-6|-
TGTGCCAGTGCGGGACACCACCTCTCCTACGAGCAGTACTTC
CASAGHHLSYEQYF
>TRBJ2-2|TRBD2|TRBV30|few
TGTGCCTGGAGCCTGACTAGCGGGGCCTACACCGGGGAGCTGTTTTTT
CAWSLTSGAYTGELFF
>TRBJ1-1|-|TRBV5-1|-
TGCGCCAGCAGCTTGGACACAGTGGGTTCCATGAACACTGAAGCTTTCTTT
CASSLDTVGSMNTEAFF
>TRBJ2-7|-|TRBV7-9|few
TGTGCCAGCAGCTTAGGCCCAGGTTCCTACGAGCAGTACTTC
CASSLGPGSYEQYF
>TRBJ2-3|-|TRBV5-1|once
TGCGCCAGCAGCTTGGAAGAGGGAAGGGATACGCAGTATTTT
CASSLEEGRDTQYF
>TRBJ1-1|TRBD1|TRBV29-1|-
TGCAGCGTTACTGCAGGGGGCCAGCTTGAAGCTTTCTTT
CSVTAGGQLEAFF
>TRBJ2-3|-|TRBV28|-
TGTGCCAGCAGTTCACTCCTAGGGTCAGATACGCAGTATTTT
CASSSLLGSDTQYF
>TRBJ2-7|-|TRBV7-9|-
TGTGCCAGCAGCCTTTCCGGCGGGGTTGAGCAGTACTTC
CASSLSGGVEQYF
>TRBJ2-7|-|TRBV2|-
TGTGCCAGCAGTGCCAGGGAAAGCTCCTACGAGCAGTACTTC
CASSARESSYEQYF
>TRBJ2-7|-|TRBV28|-
TGTGCCAGCAGTTTCTCAGGGAGGAGATCCGAGCAGTACTTC
CASSFSGRRSEQYF
>TRBJ2-1|-|TRBV6-1|-
TGTGCCAGCAGTGATAAGTCGCAGGGGTTTGTCGATGAGCAGTTCTTC
CASSDKSQGFVDEQFF
>TRBJ1-3|-|TRBV10-3|-
TGTGCCATCACCGGCAGAGCCTCCTCTGGAAACACCATATATTTT
CAITGRASSGNTIYF
>TRBJ2-3|-|TRBV4-2|-
TGTGCCAGCAGCGAAAAAGGGGGGACGAGCACAGATACGCAGTATTTT
CASSEKGGTSTDTQYF